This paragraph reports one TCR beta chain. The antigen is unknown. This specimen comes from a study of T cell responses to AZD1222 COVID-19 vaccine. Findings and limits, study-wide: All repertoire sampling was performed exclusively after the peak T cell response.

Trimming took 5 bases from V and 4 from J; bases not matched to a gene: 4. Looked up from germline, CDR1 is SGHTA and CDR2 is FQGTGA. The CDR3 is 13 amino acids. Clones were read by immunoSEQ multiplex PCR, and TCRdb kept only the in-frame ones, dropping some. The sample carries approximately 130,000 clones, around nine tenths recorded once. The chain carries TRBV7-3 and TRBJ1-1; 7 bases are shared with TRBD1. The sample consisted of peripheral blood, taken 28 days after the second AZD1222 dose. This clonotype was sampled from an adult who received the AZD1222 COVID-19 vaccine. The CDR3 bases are TGTGCCAGCAGCGTAGACAGGGCCACTGAAGCTTTCTTT. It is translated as CASSVDRATEAFF.